This T cell receptor beta chain was found in a study of blood T cell repertoires in COVID-19. CDR3 length: 14 residues. The V end lost 1 base, the J end lost 5 bases, and 12 bases lay between the germline ends. Looked up from germline, CDR1 is SGHDN and CDR2 is FVKESK. Produced via immunoSEQ multiplex PCR; TCRdb's table is partial and in-frame only. This sample has 150,000 to 200,000 clones; around four fifths occur once, and the top ten carry roughly 4.9%. Cohort placement rested on clinical history that participants reported themselves. It was within 2 weeks before study entry that exposed participants met a COVID-19 case.

The source is a man in his 70s who had been exposed to COVID-19. Sequencing was carried out using PBMCs or T cells enriched from blood (not recorded which). The rearrangement links TRBV14 to TRBJ2-7; maybe TRBD2 (6 bases). Here the CDR3 DNA reads TGTGCCAGCAGCCAAGTTCTAGCGCCCCACGAGCAGTACTTC. Amino acid sequence: CASSQVLAPHEQYF.